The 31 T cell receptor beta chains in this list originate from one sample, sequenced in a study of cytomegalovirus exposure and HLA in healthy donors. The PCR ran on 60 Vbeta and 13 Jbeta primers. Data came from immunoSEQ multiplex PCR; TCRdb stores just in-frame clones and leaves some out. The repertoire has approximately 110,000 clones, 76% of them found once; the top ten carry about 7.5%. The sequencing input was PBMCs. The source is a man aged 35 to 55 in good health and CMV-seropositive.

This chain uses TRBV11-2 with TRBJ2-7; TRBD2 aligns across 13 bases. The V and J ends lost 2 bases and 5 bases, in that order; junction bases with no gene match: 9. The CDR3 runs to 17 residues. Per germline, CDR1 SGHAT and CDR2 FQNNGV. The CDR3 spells CASSLPPRTSGSDEQYF. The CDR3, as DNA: TGTGCCAGCAGCTTACCCCCTCGGACTAGCGGGAGCGACGAGCAGTACTTC.

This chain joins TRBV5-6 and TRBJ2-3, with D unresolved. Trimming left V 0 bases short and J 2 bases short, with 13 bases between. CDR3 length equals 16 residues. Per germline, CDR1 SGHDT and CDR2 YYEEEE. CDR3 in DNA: TGTGCCAGCAGCTTGGGTGGCGGAGCCTCCACAGATACGCAGTATTTT. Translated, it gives CASSLGGGASTDTQYF.

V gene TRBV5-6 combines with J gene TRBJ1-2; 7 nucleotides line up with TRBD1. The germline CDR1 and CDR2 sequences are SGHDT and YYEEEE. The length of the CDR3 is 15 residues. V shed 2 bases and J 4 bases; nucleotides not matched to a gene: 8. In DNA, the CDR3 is TGTGCCAGCAGCTTAGAGGGGGCGCCTATCTATGGCTACACCTTC. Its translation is CASSLEGAPIYGYTF.

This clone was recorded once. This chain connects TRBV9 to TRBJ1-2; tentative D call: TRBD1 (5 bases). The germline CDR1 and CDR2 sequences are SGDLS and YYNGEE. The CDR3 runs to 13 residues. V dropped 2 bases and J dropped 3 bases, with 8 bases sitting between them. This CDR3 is CASSVGGDYGYTF. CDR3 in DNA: TGTGCCAGCAGCGTGGGAGGGGACTATGGCTACACCTTC. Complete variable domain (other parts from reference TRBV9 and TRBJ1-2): DSGVTQTPKHLITATGQRVTLRCSPRSGDLSVYWYQQSLDQGLQFLIQYYNGEERAKGNILERFSAQQFPDLHSELNLSSLELGDSALYFCASSVGGDYGYTFGSGTRLTVV.

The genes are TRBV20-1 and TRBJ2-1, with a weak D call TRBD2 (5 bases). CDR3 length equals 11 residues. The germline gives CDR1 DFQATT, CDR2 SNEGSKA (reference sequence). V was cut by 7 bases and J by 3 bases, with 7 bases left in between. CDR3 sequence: CSGEGYNEQFF. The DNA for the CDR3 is TGCAGTGGCGAGGGCTACAATGAGCAGTTCTTC.

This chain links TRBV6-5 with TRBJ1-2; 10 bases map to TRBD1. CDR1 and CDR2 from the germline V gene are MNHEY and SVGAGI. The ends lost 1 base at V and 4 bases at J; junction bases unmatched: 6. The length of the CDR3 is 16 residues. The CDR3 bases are TGTGCCAGCAGTTACTTACCGGGACAGGGGTCCTATGGCTACACCTTC. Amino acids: CASSYLPGQGSYGYTF.

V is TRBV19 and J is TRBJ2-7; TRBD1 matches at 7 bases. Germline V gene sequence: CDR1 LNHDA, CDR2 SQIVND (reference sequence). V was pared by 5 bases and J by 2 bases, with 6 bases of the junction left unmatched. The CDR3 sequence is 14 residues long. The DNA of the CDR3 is TGTGCCAGTAGTCCCGGGACAGCCACCTACGAGCAGTACTTC. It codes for CASSPGTATYEQYF.

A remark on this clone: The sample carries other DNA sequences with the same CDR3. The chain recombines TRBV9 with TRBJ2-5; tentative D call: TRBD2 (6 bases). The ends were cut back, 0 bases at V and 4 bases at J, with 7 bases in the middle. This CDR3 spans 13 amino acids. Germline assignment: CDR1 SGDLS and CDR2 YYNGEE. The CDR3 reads CASSVDGGETQYF. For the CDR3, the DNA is TGTGCCAGCAGCGTAGACGGGGGAGAGACCCAGTACTTC.

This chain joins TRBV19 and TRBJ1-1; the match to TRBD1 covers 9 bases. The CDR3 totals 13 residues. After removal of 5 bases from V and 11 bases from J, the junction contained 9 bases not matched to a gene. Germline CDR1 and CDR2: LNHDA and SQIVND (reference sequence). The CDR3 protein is CASSERQGVRAFF. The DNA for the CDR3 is TGTGCCAGTAGTGAGAGACAGGGGGTGCGGGCTTTCTTT.

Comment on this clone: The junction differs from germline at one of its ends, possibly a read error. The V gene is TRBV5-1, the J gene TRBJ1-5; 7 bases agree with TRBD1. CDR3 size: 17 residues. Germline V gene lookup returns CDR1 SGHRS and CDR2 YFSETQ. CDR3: CARSSDRFRATNQPQHF. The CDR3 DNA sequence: TGCGCCAGGAGCTCGGACAGGTTTAGGGCCACCAATCAGCCCCAGCATTTT.

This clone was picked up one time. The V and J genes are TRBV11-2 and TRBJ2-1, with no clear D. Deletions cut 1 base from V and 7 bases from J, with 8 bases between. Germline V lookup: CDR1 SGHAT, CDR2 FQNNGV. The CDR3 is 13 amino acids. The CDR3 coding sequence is TGTGCCAGCAGCTTAGCTATTTGGAATGAGCAGTTCTTC. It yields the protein CASSLAIWNEQFF.

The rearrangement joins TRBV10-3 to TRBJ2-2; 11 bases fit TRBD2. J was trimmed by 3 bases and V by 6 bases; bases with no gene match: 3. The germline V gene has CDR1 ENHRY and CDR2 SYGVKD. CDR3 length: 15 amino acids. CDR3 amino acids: CAIRTSGTDTGELFF. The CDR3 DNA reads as TGTGCCATCAGGACTAGCGGGACGGACACCGGGGAGCTGTTTTTT.

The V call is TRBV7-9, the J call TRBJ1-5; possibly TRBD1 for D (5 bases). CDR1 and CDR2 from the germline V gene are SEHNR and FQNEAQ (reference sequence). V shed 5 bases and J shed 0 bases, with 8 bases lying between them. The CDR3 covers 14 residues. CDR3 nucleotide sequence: TGTGCCAGCAGCCGGACAAATAGCAATCAGCCCCAGCATTTT. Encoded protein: CASSRTNSNQPQHF.

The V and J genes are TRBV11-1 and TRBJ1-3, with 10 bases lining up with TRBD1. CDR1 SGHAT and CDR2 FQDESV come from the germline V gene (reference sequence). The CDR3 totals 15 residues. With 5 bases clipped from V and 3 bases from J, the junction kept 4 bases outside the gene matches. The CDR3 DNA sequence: TGTGCCAGCAGCCCTGACAGGGGGCATGGAAACACCATATATTTT. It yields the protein CASSPDRGHGNTIYF. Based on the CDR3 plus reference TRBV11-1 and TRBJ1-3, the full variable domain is EAEVAQSPRYKITEKSQAVAFWCDPISGHATLYWYRQILGQGPELLVQFQDESVVDDSQLPKDRFSAERLKGVDSTLKIQPAELGDSAMYLCASSPDRGHGNTIYFGEGSWLTVV.

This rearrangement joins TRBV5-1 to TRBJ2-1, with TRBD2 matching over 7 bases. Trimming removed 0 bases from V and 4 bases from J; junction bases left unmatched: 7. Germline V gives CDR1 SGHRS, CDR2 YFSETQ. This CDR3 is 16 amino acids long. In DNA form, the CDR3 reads TGCGCCAGCAGCTTGGATACGGGAGGCCAATACAATGAGCAGTTCTTC. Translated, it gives CASSLDTGGQYNEQFF. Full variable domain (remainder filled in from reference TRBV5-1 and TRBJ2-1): KAGVTQTPRYLIKTRGQQVTLSCSPISGHRSVSWYQQTPGQGLQFLFEYFSETQRNKGNFPGRFSGRQFSNSRSEMNVSTLELGDSALYLCASSLDTGGQYNEQFFGPGTRLTVL.

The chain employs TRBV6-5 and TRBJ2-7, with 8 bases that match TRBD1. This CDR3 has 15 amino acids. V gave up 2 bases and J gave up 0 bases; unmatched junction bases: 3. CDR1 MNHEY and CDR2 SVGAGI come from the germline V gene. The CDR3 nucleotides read TGTGCCAGCAGTTACCGGGACAGGAGCTCCTACGAGCAGTACTTC. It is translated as CASSYRDRSSYEQYF.

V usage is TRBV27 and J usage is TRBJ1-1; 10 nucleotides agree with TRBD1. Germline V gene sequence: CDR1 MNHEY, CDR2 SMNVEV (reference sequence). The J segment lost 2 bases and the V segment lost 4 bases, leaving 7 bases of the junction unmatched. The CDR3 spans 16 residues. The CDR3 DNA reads TGTGCCAGCAGTTCAAGACAGGGGGCAAGAAACACTGAAGCTTTCTTT. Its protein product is CASSSRQGARNTEAFF.

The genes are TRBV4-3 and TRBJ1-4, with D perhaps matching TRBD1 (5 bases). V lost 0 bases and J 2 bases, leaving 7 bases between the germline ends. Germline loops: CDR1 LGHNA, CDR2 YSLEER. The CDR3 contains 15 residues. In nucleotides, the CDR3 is TGCGCCAGCAGCCAAGATGGGGGGACTAATGAAAAACTGTTTTTT. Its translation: CASSQDGGTNEKLFF.

For the CDR3, the DNA is TGTGCCAGCAGCTACTTAGCGGGGGAATCCTACAATGAGCAGTTCTTC. The encoded protein is CASSYLAGESYNEQFF. The chain carries TRBV5-5 and TRBJ2-1, with 9 bases lining up with TRBD2. Germline CDR1 and CDR2: SGHKS and YYEKEE (reference sequence). V lost 3 bases to trimming and J lost 1 base; unmatched junction nucleotides: 5. The CDR3 sequence is 16 residues long.

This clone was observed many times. As DNA, the CDR3 is TGTGCCAGCAGCTTAAGGCGGAGGACAGGGGACGTACAAGAGACCCAGTACTTC. As protein: CASSLRRRTGDVQETQYF. This chain connects TRBV7-9 to TRBJ2-5, with 9 bases that match TRBD1. V shed 2 bases, J shed 2 bases, and the junction held 12 bases outside the gene matches. Germline CDR1 SEHNR, CDR2 FQNEAQ (reference sequence). The CDR3 covers 18 residues. Looking up the rest from reference TRBV7-9 and TRBJ2-5 gives the full variable domain: DTGVSQNPRHKITKRGQNVTFRCDPISEHNRLYWYRQTLGQGPEFLTYFQNEAQLEKSRLLSDRFSAERPKGSFSTLEIQRTEQGDSAMYLCASSLRRRTGDVQETQYFGPGTRLLVL.

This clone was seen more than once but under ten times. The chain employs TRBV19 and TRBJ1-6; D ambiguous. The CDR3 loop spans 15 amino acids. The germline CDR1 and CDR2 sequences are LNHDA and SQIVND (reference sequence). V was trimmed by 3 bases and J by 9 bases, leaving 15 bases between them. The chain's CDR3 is CASSIRELSGSPLHF. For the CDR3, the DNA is TGTGCCAGTAGTATCCGGGAGCTTTCGGGTTCACCCCTCCACTTT.

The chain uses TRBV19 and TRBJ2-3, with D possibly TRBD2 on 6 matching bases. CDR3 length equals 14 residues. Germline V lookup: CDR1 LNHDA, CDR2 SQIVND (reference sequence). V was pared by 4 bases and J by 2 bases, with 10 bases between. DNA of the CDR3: TGTGCCAGTAGTAGCGGGGTCCACACAGATACGCAGTATTTT. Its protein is CASSSGVHTDTQYF.

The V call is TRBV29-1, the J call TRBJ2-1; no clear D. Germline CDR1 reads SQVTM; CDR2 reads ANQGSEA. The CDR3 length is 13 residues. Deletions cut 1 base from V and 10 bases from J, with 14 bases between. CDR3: CSVEVATAWEQFF. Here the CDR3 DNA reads TGCAGCGTTGAAGTAGCCACCGCCTGGGAGCAGTTCTTC.

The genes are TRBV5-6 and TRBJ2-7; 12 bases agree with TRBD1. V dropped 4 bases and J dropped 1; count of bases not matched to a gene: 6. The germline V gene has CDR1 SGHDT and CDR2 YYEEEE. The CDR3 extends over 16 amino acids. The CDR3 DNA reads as TGTGCCAGCAGCCCCGGGACAGGGGGCTTATCCTACGAGCAGTACTTC. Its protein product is CASSPGTGGLSYEQYF.

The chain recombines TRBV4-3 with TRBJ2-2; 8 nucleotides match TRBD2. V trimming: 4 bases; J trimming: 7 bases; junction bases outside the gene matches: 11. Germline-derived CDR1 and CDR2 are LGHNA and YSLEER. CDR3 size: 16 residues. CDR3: CASSPLAARGDGELFF. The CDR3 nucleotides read TGCGCCAGCAGCCCGCTGGCAGCGCGGGGGGACGGGGAGCTGTTTTTT.

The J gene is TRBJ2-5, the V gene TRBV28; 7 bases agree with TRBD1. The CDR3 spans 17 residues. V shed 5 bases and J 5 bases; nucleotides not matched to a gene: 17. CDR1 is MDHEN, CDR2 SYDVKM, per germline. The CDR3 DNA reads TGTGCCAGCAGTGCCCAACAGGGGACCCTTTCAGGGGAGACCCAGTACTTC. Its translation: CASSAQQGTLSGETQYF.

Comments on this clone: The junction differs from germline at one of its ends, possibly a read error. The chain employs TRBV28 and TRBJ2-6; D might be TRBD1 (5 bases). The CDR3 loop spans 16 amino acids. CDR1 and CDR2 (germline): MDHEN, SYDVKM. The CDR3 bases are TGTGCCAGCAGTTTAGGCCCGTTCCCTGGGGCCAACGGCCTGACTTTC. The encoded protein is CASSLGPFPGANGLTF.

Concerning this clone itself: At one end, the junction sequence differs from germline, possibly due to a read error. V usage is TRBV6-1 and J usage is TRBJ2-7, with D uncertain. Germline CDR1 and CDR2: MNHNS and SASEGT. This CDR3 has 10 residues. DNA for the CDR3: TGTGCCAGCAGTAACTACAAGCAGTACTTC. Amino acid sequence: CASSNYKQYF.

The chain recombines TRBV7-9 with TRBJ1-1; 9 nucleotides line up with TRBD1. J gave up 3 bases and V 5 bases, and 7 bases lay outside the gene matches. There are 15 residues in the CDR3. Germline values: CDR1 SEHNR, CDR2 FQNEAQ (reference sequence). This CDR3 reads CASSPTDRGYTEAFF. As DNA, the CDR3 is TGTGCCAGCAGCCCGACGGACAGGGGCTACACTGAAGCTTTCTTT.

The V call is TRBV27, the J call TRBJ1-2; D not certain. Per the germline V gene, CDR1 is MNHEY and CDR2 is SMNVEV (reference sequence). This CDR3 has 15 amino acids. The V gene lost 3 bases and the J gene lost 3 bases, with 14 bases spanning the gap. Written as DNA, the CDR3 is TGTGCCAGCAGTTTGCGGCCCCCTATAGACTATGGCTACACCTTC. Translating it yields CASSLRPPIDYGYTF.

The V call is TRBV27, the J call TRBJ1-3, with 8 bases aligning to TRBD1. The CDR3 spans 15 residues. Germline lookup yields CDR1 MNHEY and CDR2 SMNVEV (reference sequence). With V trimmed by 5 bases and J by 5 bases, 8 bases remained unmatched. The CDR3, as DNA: TGTGCCAGCAGTGCATCCGGGACAGGACGAAACACCATATATTTT. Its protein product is CASSASGTGRNTIYF.